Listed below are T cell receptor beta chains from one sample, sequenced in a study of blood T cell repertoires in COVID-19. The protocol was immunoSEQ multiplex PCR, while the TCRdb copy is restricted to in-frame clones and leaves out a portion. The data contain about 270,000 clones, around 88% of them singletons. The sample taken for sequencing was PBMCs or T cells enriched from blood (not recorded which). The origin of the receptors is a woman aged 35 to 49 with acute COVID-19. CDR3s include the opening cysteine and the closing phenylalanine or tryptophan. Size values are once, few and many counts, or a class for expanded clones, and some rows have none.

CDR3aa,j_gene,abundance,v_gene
CASSVEGLAANLWNEQFF,TRBJ2-1,NA,TRBV9
CASTPGGGQSNQPQHF,TRBJ1-5,NA,TRBV19
CATRPRTGTFFSYNSPLHF,TRBJ1-6,NA,TRBV24-1
CASSYFQQGYDGGYTF,TRBJ1-2,NA,TRBV6-5
CASRVQGDTQYF,TRBJ2-3,once,TRBV12-3/TRBV12-4
CATGQGSTDTQYF,TRBJ2-3,once,TRBV6-4
CASSPTGWYQPQHF,TRBJ1-5,NA,TRBV7-9
CASSVGQGAFYEQYF,TRBJ2-7,NA,TRBV5-4
CASSQGRSSGANVLTF,TRBJ2-6,few,TRBV3-1/TRBV3-2
CAISEAPEVNGYTF,TRBJ1-2,NA,TRBV10-3
CASSSLTIGTAKGYTF,TRBJ1-2,once,TRBV11-2
CASSSPGTGDEQYF,TRBJ2-7,NA,TRBV11-3
CASTDRGRQETQYF,TRBJ2-5,NA,TRBV19
CASSPPGLEGSQPQHF,TRBJ1-5,NA,TRBV18
CASSLGTVDQPQHF,TRBJ1-5,NA,TRBV5-6
CASSEGAGPQHF,TRBJ1-5,NA,TRBV19
CASSPGQAYGYTF,TRBJ1-2,NA,TRBV18
CASGPGTGGNQPQHF,TRBJ1-5,NA,TRBV12-5
CATSDLLGGDSYNEQFF,TRBJ2-1,few,TRBV24-1
CASSQDPGGDGGYTF,TRBJ1-2,NA,TRBV4-1
CASSRDYFRDHEQYF,TRBJ2-7,NA,TRBV6-5
CASSHLGTGRRAFF,TRBJ1-1,NA,TRBV4-1
CASRRQGAGNTEAFF,TRBJ1-1,NA,TRBV6-5
CASVTQGTEAFF,TRBJ1-1,few,TRBV10-2
CASSAFSLNQPQHF,TRBJ1-5,NA,TRBV19
CASSQDGGNTEAFF,TRBJ1-1,NA,TRBV4-3